The 3 T cell receptor beta chains reported below all come from one sample, sequenced in a study of T cell responses to AZD1222 COVID-19 vaccine. Data came from immunoSEQ multiplex PCR; TCRdb stores just in-frame clones and leaves some out. Seen here are 130,000 or so clones, around 94% observed once, and the top ten hold roughly 6.6%. The specimen comprised peripheral blood, sampled on day 0 of AZD1222 vaccination. These receptors all stem from an adult in good health.

The chain recombines TRBV6-5 with TRBJ1-1, with no clear D. The CDR3 is 12 residues long. Germline values: CDR1 MNHEY, CDR2 SVGAGI. Trimming shortened V by 6 bases and J by 4 bases, and 9 bases separated the two germline ends. The CDR3 region is CASRDWGTEAFF. The CDR3 DNA is TGTGCCAGCAGGGACTGGGGCACTGAAGCTTTCTTT.

This chain joins TRBV5-1 and TRBJ2-1, with D perhaps matching TRBD1 or TRBD2 (6 bases each). Germline CDR1 is SGHRS and CDR2 is YFSETQ. This CDR3 contains 14 residues. The V and J ends lost 5 bases and 4 bases respectively, with 13 bases between them. CDR3 sequence reads: CASSGGLTYNEQFF. The CDR3 DNA reads TGCGCCAGCAGTGGGGGGCTGACTTACAATGAGCAGTTCTTC.

V gene TRBV18 combines with J gene TRBJ2-7; 11 positions agree with TRBD1. CDR3 length: 15 residues. Germline-derived CDR1 and CDR2 are KGHSH and LQKENI. The V segment lost 5 bases and the J segment 6 bases; nucleotides outside the gene matches: 9. CDR3 sequence: CASSFGQGAFSEQYF. The CDR3 DNA reads TGTGCCAGCTCATTTGGACAGGGGGCATTTAGCGAGCAGTACTTC.